This TCR beta chain is drawn from a study of cytomegalovirus exposure and HLA in healthy donors (TCRdb year 2017). Background on the whole study: An earlier analysis of 587 of the donors reported 250 to 300 Gb of sequence data and 117 million unique TCR beta sequences from some 180 million T cells. A separate validation cohort of 100 to 150 different subjects was used in addition to the roughly 640-subject first cohort. In an earlier analysis of 500 to 650 of the donors, high-throughput TCR beta sequencing was used to judge whether each TCR beta V gene segment behaved as functional or pseudogenic. Roughly 5 DR-DQ haplotypes were handled as single units for association and clustering because linkage in the cohort was strong. About 300 gigabases of sequencing data and 70 million to 100 million unique TCR sequences were included in an early release covering several hundred HLA-typed donors. High-throughput TCR immunosequencing, statistical association of individual TCRs with disease status, and machine learning were combined to predict cytomegalovirus infection status. All discovery cohort repertoires had been generated on a single sequencing platform. Donor age, sex, ethnicity and CMV serostatus were collected together with the repertoire data. Among some 400 genotyped donors of the cohort, an average of approximately 220,000 unique TCR beta nucleotide sequences was sequenced per donor, of which 15% to 20% were non-productive. The number of typed donors differed by locus: about 629-640 for A, B, C, DRB1 and DQB1; 500 to 550 for DQA1; 600 to 610 for DPA1; and around 490 for DPB1. Both class I and class II loci were covered by HLA typing, at four-digit resolution. Using immunosequencing, the study profiled T cell repertoires from 500 to 800 subjects and related those repertoires to cytomegalovirus serostatus. In the later analysis, no new phenotypic data were used to find candidate immune exposures; instead, reliance was placed on TCR beta sequences and their occurrence across donors. A later genetic analysis took genome-wide SNP genotypes for 398 of the 666 donors and used that subset as a discovery cohort. Of the roughly 390 genotyped donors, roughly 76% were placed in the genetic ancestry cluster associated with self-reported Caucasian donors. The study aimed to test whether signatures of past pathogen exposure could be identified by cataloging public T cell receptors. A later analysis re-analyzed previously published TCR beta repertoires from 550 to 700 donors and added high-resolution HLA genotyping to study TCR occurrence patterns.

Trimming removed 0 bases from V and 7 bases from J, leaving 24 bases between the germline ends. The CDR3 has 19 amino acids, counting the end cysteine and phenylalanine. Kept here is only the CDR3 DNA, which spans 57 bases and is read in frame from base 1. Taken from the germline V gene (reference sequence), the CDR1 and CDR2 loops are LNHNV and YYDKDF. Comment on this clone: Its binding antigen is unknown.

The cohort comprised approximately 700 healthy bone marrow donors. Cohort members were all nominally healthy when sampled, although unrecorded immune exposures were likely present. The donor was CMV seropositive and was included in the group of approximately 300 seropositive cohort members. Each donor provided a peripheral blood sample, and peripheral blood mononuclear cells were used for TCR beta sequencing. Genomic DNA extraction from the blood cell samples was performed with the Qiagen DNeasy Blood Extraction Kit. Findings and caveats that apply to the study as a whole: Only TCR beta chains were sequenced in this cohort, and the absence of alpha or paired-chain data limited detectable features. Because some donors lacked HLA typing at each locus, the association tests relied only on the typed subset. Most CMV-associated TCR beta chains appeared to be HLA-restricted in a later analysis, and the HLA associations seemed to be driven largely by CMV exposure. A further reported finding was that TCR beta sequences accurately predicted the HLA-A and HLA-B alleles for most subjects in the first cohort. A later analysis reported that several top co-occurrence clusters appeared linked to parvovirus B19, influenza, CMV and Epstein-Barr virus. CMV serostatus was the only immune exposure information available for the cohort. Sequencing depth was assumed to be roughly uniform across donors in the presence/absence analyses, though that assumption may not hold. Most TCR sequences were seen in very few donors, while some public TCRs were found in many individuals. When HLA alleles, especially DR and DQ, strongly co-occurred, TCR associations were difficult to assign to individual alleles. Specific HLA alleles were associated with about 17,000 TCR beta sequences at a false discovery rate of 0.05 in a later analysis. The authors suggested that the approach could potentially be extended to other disease states and immunological phenotypes. The study gave a list of under 200 TCR beta chains associated with cytomegalovirus. Linkage disequilibrium might explain the correlated functional status among segregating V segments, but an unknown experimental factor could not be ruled out. In a later analysis, HLA-associated TCR beta chains were found to be more clonally expanded and to have lower generation probabilities than equally common non-associated chains. In a later genetic analysis, a missense DCLRE1C variant was associated with V-gene and J-gene trimming of TCR beta chains, and the association was replicated in an independent cohort. In a later analysis, TCR association rates were found to vary across HLA loci, with the most associated TCRs seen for DRB1 alleles and the fewest for HLA-C alleles. In a later genetic analysis, fewer N-insertions in productive TCRs were reported among donors in an Asian-associated ancestry cluster than the roughly 710-donor mean. Some IMGT-functional V segments, including TRBV6-2 and TRBV6-3, could not be told apart with the 87-base-pair reads, so those segments were excluded. Because counts were too low, about 15 rarely observed V segments, including chromosome 9 orphons, were left out of the earlier analysis of some 600 of the donors. An earlier analysis of around 500 of the donors showed that most TCR beta V segments appeared in productive rearrangements either about 87% or about 30% of the time, which broadly matched IMGT annotations. The classifier was reported to diagnose cytomegalovirus status with high specificity and sensitivity in both the original and validation cohorts. A cluster of highly shared sequence variants was judged likely to represent a technical artifact of the sequencing pipeline. A few of the identified cytomegalovirus-associated TCR beta chains were confirmed in vitro to be specific for cytomegalovirus antigens.

The library was built by means of the immunoSEQ multiplex PCR assay. A mixture of 60 forward primers for TCR Vbeta segments and 13 reverse primers for TCR Jbeta segments was used in the multiplex PCR. Amplification of the CDR3 region of rearranged TCR beta genes was performed with a multiplex PCR assay on genomic DNA. The amplified TCR beta libraries were sequenced on the Illumina HiSeq System as 87-base-pair reads. The authors' analysis ran thus. A later analysis tallied 75 million to 85 million unique TCR beta chains across the 550 to 850 repertoires, and about 12 million of those chains were shared by two or more donors. A nearest-neighbor algorithm error-corrected the raw reads and collapsed the reads into unique sequences, merging closely related sequences to remove PCR and sequencing errors. CDR3 sequences were aligned to IMGT reference sequences to assign V, D and J gene segments. Each retained sequence needed at least a six-nucleotide match to both a V gene segment and a J gene segment. Rearrangements were called productive when the CDR3 lacked stop codons and stayed in frame with V and J; all others were non-productive. Following IMGT convention, CDR3 was defined as the stretch from the second conserved V-encoded cysteine to the conserved J-encoded phenylalanine. The earlier analysis of 500 to 650 of the donors excluded any sequence lacking an unambiguous match to a single V gene segment. An earlier analysis of fewer than 650 of the donors classified V segments as functional when productive rearrangements were above 56.7% and as segregating when the standard deviation between donors was above 5%. A statistical classification framework was developed to diagnose cytomegalovirus status using the catalog of TCR beta chain sequences. In a later analysis, TCR nucleotide sequences were compared against IMGT/GENE-DB human TR gene sequences so that V and J genes could be assigned. Using the TCRdist pipeline, a later analysis assigned CDR3 sequences along with most-parsimonious VDJ recombination scenarios. In a later analysis, each TCR beta chain was defined by its CDR3 amino acid sequence together with its V-gene family, and reads lacking a unique V-gene family were excluded. As a way to deal with suspected cross-contamination and a sequencing artifact, a later analysis dropped roughly 620 nucleotide sequences that were highly shared and had low generation probability. In a later analysis, a clonal expansion index was calculated for each public chain from normalized within-repertoire ranks of inferred template counts. In a later analysis, generation probabilities were computed with a VDJ recombination model fitted to out-of-frame rearrangements, and the resulting probabilities were checked against IGoR. In a later analysis, TCR-TCR, TCR-HLA and TCR-CMV co-occurrence was scored with hypergeometric tests, and a repertoire-size bias correction was applied to TCR pairs. To estimate false discovery rates, a later analysis permuted the HLA or CMV assignments 20 times. A later analysis grouped co-occurring TCRs with DBSCAN, adding TCRdist sequence similarity when clustering within HLA-allele-positive subsets. Repertoires with fewer than 30,000 or more than 120,000 public chains, plus five repertoires with anomalous nucleotide sharing, were excluded from co-occurrence clustering. This is the immuneACCESS table as TCRdb keeps it, with only in-frame sequences that have V and J called. A part of the clones is gone; compared with another copy, unresolved V genes explain less than half, and the rest is unexplained. V and J calls and clone size are as listed in that table; D and trimming were resolved from the DNA. The table kept for this sample lists about 210,000 clones. Together, the top ten hold under 1% of the sample.

Specimen: PBMCs. The sequence derives from a woman aged 25 to 39 in good health and CMV-seropositive. The sequence joins TRBV15 to TRBJ1-4, with TRBD1 as a weak D call on 6 bases. This receptor carries the CDR3 CATSRDTRQGSIGSEKLFF. The DNA sequence reads TGTGCCACCAGCAGAGATACTCGCCAGGGGAGCATCGGTAGTGAAAAACTGTTTTTT.